These T cell receptor beta chains were read from a single sample in a study of T cells in Graves' hyperthyroidism and ophthalmopathy. TCRdb reprocessed the multiplex PCR reads via MiXCR and lists one record per CDR3 protein. The repertoire holds around 290,000 distinct CDR3 sequences, roughly 13% seen once, with roughly 7.7% in the top ten. The source material was blood. These receptors all stem from a woman aged 35 to 49 with Graves' hyperthyroidism. Each CDR3 is given with its conserved first and last residue. D genes are given only for firm matches. The size of a clone is reported for some rows only, either as once, few or many, or as a class for expanded clones.

d_gene | abundance | j_gene | v_gene | CDR3nt | CDR3aa
. | many | TRBJ1-1 | TRBV11-2 | TGTGCCAGCAGCTTACTCGGGGGAGGGGGCACTGAAGCTTTCTTT | CASSLLGGGGTEAFF
. | . | TRBJ1-4 | TRBV19 | TGTGCCAGTAAAGGGGTCGCAACTAATGAAAAACTGTTTTTT | CASKGVATNEKLFF
. | many | TRBJ2-5 | TRBV12-3/TRBV12-4 | TGTGCCAGCAGCTTAGCGCGGGAGACCCAGTACTTC | CASSLARETQYF
TRBD1 | many | TRBJ2-7 | TRBV28 | TGTGCCAGCAGTTCGGCCGGGACAGGGGGCTCCTACGAGCAGTACTTC | CASSSAGTGGSYEQYF
TRBD1 | many | TRBJ1-1 | TRBV20-1 | TGCAGTGCTAGTCCCAGGACAGGGAACACTGAAGCTTTCTTT | CSASPRTGNTEAFF
TRBD2 | many | TRBJ2-7 | TRBV20-1 | TGCAGTGCCGACGAAATTAGCGGGGGTCCCTACGAGCAGTACTTC | CSADEISGGPYEQYF
TRBD2 | few | TRBJ2-3 | TRBV19 | TGTGCCAGTAGTACTAGACTAGCGGGCAGCACAGATACGCAGTATTTT | CASSTRLAGSTDTQYF
. | few | TRBJ2-2 | TRBV7-2 | TGTGCCAGCAGCTCCTTAGCAGGGAGGGGGGAGCTGTTTTTT | CASSSLAGRGELFF
. | many | TRBJ2-3 | TRBV28 | TGTGCCAGCAGTTCCCTCCCCGGCGGGAGCACAGATACGCAGTATTTT | CASSSLPGGSTDTQYF
. | many | TRBJ2-1 | TRBV5-1 | TGCGCCAGCAAGGTGGTAGCCGGGGACCTTGAGCAGTTCTTC | CASKVVAGDLEQFF
TRBD1 | many | TRBJ2-3 | TRBV6-1 | TGTGCCAGTGACAGGGTTCAAGATACGCAGTATTTT | CASDRVQDTQYF
. | many | TRBJ1-1 | TRBV19 | TGTGCGACGGCGGCCTTCTTCATGAACACTGAAGCTTTCTTT | CATAAFFMNTEAFF
. | many | TRBJ2-1 | TRBV2 | TGTGCCAGCAGTGAAGCAACGCCCCCGGAGCAGTTCTTC | CASSEATPPEQFF
TRBD2 | many | TRBJ2-7 | TRBV2 | TGTGCCAGCAGTACTCCACTAGCGGGAGTTTCGGACGAGCAGTACTTC | CASSTPLAGVSDEQYF
. | many | TRBJ1-1 | TRBV29-1 | TGCAGCGTTCTCGTACAAGCGGACACTGAAGCTTTCTTT | CSVLVQADTEAFF
. | many | TRBJ2-7 | TRBV20-1 | TGCAGTGCTAGATTCCGGAGCTCCTACGAGCAGTACTTC | CSARFRSSYEQYF
. | few | TRBJ2-1 | TRBV9 | TGTGCCAGCAGCCACTATACCGGGCCCCCGGCGAATGAGCAGTTCTTC | CASSHYTGPPANEQFF
TRBD2 | many | TRBJ2-1 | TRBV12-3/TRBV12-4 | TGTGCCAGCAGGGGGACTAGCGGGAGGGGGTACAATGAGCAGTTCTTC | CASRGTSGRGYNEQFF
TRBD1 | many | TRBJ2-7 | TRBV11-1 | TGTGCCAGCAGCCCCAGACAGGGGCTTCTCTACGAGCAGTACTTC | CASSPRQGLLYEQYF
TRBD1 | many | TRBJ2-3 | TRBV5-6 | TGTGCCAGCGGTAGCAGGGGGTTCACAGATACGCAGTATTTT | CASGSRGFTDTQYF
TRBD1 | many | TRBJ2-7 | TRBV7-9 | TGTGCCAGCAGCTCGGGACAGGGAGCGTCTGTGGACGAGCAGTACTTC | CASSSGQGASVDEQYF
. | many | TRBJ1-1 | TRBV3-1 | TGTGCCAGCAGCCACAGAGGCCGAAACACTGAAGCTTTCTTT | CASSHRGRNTEAFF
. | many | TRBJ2-5 | TRBV6-1 | TGTGCCGTGGGGTCTTCAGAGACCCAGTACTTC | CAVGSSETQYF
TRBD1 | many | TRBJ2-2 | TRBV2 | TGTGCCAGCAATCCCAGGGGGATCGGGGAGCTGTTTTTT | CASNPRGIGELFF
TRBD1 | many | TRBJ2-3 | TRBV7-2 | TGTGCCAGCAGCCTATCAGGGGGCTATCAAGATACGCAGTATTTT | CASSLSGGYQDTQYF
. | many | TRBJ1-4 | TRBV20-1 | TGCAGTGCTAGAGATAAGAGAAATGAAAAACTGTTTTTT | CSARDKRNEKLFF
. | many | TRBJ2-7 | TRBV3-1 | TGTGCCAGCAGCCTCACCAGGCTAGCGAGCTCCTACGAGCAGTACTTC | CASSLTRLASSYEQYF
. | many | TRBJ2-7 | TRBV28 | TGTGCCAGCAGTGGGATCGTGGCTCCCTACGAGCAGTACTTC | CASSGIVAPYEQYF
. | many | TRBJ1-5 | TRBV2 | TGTGCCAGCAGCGAGGAGGGTGGGGGAGGGCCCCAGCATTTT | CASSEEGGGGPQHF
. | many | TRBJ1-1 | TRBV11-2 | TGTGCCAGCAGCTTGGCGGCAGGGTGGGCTTTCTTT | CASSLAAGWAFF
. | many | TRBJ2-1 | TRBV28 | TGTGCCAGCAGTACGAGCAGGAGGGCCAGGAGCAATGAGCAGTTCTTC | CASSTSRRARSNEQFF
. | many | TRBJ2-5 | TRBV7-8 | TGTGCCAGCAGCTTACCATCAGGGGTGGGGGCTCAAGAGACCCAGTACTTC | CASSLPSGVGAQETQYF
TRBD2 | many | TRBJ2-3 | TRBV28 | TGTGCCAGCAGCCGACTTGTACTAGCGGGAGGGCCTGGGAAGGCAGATACGCAGTATTTT | CASSRLVLAGGPGKADTQYF
. | many | TRBJ2-2 | TRBV2 | TGTGCCAGCAGCGTCCGGGGCCCCGAGGGCGGGGAGCTGTTTTTT | CASSVRGPEGGELFF
. | many | TRBJ2-7 | TRBV7-9 | TGTGCCAGCAGCCCCGGGGTCTCACGAACCTACGAGCAGTACTTC | CASSPGVSRTYEQYF
. | many | TRBJ2-5 | TRBV7-2 | TGTGCCAGCAGCTTAGGGATAATAACAGAGACCCAGTACTTC | CASSLGIITETQYF
. | many | TRBJ2-7 | TRBV7-2 | TGTGCCAGCAGCTTAGGGTGGGGCTATAACGAGCAGTACTTC | CASSLGWGYNEQYF
TRBD1 | . | TRBJ2-7 | TRBV5-1 | TGCGCCAGCAGGGCCGGGACAGGGGGGGGCGAGCAGTACTTC | CASRAGTGGGEQYF
TRBD1 | few | TRBJ2-1 | TRBV24-1 | TGTGCCACCAGTACGGGACAGGCCTACAATGAGCAGTTCTTC | CATSTGQAYNEQFF
. | few | TRBJ2-4 | TRBV18 | TGTGCCAGCTCACCTATCAGGGGATGGAGCATTCAGTACTTC | CASSPIRGWSIQYF
. | . | TRBJ2-3 | TRBV9 | TGTGCCAGCAGCGTAAGGGCCTCCTTGGATACGCAGTATTTT | CASSVRASLDTQYF
. | many | TRBJ2-7 | TRBV3-1 | TGTGCCAGCAGCCAGAGTAGGACGACAGGATACGAGCAGTACTTC | CASSQSRTTGYEQYF
. | many | TRBJ2-3 | TRBV7-9 | TGTGCCAGCAGCCCCACCGCGGATACGCAGTATTTT | CASSPTADTQYF
. | many | TRBJ2-3 | TRBV7-9 | TGTGCCAGCAGCTTCCGTGGGGGCACAGATACGCAGTATTTT | CASSFRGGTDTQYF
TRBD1 | many | TRBJ2-7 | TRBV20-1 | TGCAGTGCCCCGAAGCCGGGACAGGGAGCTTACGAGCAGTACTTC | CSAPKPGQGAYEQYF
. | many | TRBJ2-7 | TRBV7-9 | TGTGCCAGCAGCTTACAAACGGGTCGAGCGTACTACGAGCAGTACTTC | CASSLQTGRAYYEQYF
. | many | TRBJ2-3 | TRBV2 | TGTGCCAGCAGTGACGGGATTCGTGATACGCAGTATTTT | CASSDGIRDTQYF
TRBD1 | many | TRBJ2-1 | TRBV2 | TGTGCCAGCAGTGGGGGACAGTGGAATGAGCAGTTCTTC | CASSGGQWNEQFF
TRBD1 | many | TRBJ1-2 | TRBV27 | TGTGCCAGCAGTTTTGCGGCAGAGGGGGCTTATGGCTACACCTTC | CASSFAAEGAYGYTF
. | few | TRBJ2-1 | TRBV24-1 | TGTGCCACCAGTGGTCCGACCCCCGTGTTCTACAATGAGCAGTTCTTC | CATSGPTPVFYNEQFF
. | many | TRBJ2-5 | TRBV28 | TGTGCCAGCAGCCCGTTTTTAGTTGTCGAGACCCAGTACTTC | CASSPFLVVETQYF
. | many | TRBJ1-2 | TRBV4-1 | TGCGCCAGCAGCCAATTAGGAGGACAGTATGGCTACACCTTC | CASSQLGGQYGYTF
. | many | TRBJ1-1 | TRBV6-1 | TGTGCCAGCGCCCGGGGGGGTGAAGCTTTCTTT | CASARGGEAFF